A selection of T cell receptor beta chains follows, all from one sample in a study of identical twins. TCRdb analysed the 5' RACE reads with MiXCR anew, one entry per CDR3 protein. The table records under 350,000 distinct CDR3 sequences, roughly 10% of them present only once. These data also formed part of another study, on yellow fever vaccine responses in identical twins.

Sequencing input: CD8+ T cells sorted from blood. The receptors derive from a woman aged 18-30 years in good health. Each CDR3 is given with its conserved first and last residue. The D gene is left open where the match is weak. Clone size is shown for a subset of rows, as once, few, many or a class of expanded clone.

16	TRBD2	NA	TRBV4-3	TRBJ2-1	CASSQDPGWLADEQFF	TGCGCCAGCAGCCAAGATCCTGGGTGGCTAGCGGACGAGCAGTTCTTC
16	TRBD1	once	TRBV15	TRBJ2-7	CATSSPIGTVNYEQYF	TGTGCCACCAGCAGTCCGATCGGGACAGTGAACTACGAGCAGTACTTC
14	NA	NA	TRBV20-1	TRBJ2-7	CSARDPISTYEQYF	TGCAGTGCTAGAGACCCAATCAGCACCTACGAGCAGTACTTC
13	NA	few	TRBV7-2	TRBJ2-3	CASRSTSTDTQYF	TGTGCCAGCAGGAGCACTAGCACAGATACGCAGTATTTT
15	NA	few	TRBV5-1	TRBJ2-7	CASSLPKGSLYEQYF	TGCGCCAGCAGTTTGCCAAAGGGTAGTCTTTACGAGCAGTACTTC
16	NA	NA	TRBV29-1	TRBJ2-6	CSVVGTENSGANVLTF	TGCAGCGTCGTTGGGACGGAAAACTCTGGGGCCAACGTCCTGACTTTC
13	NA	few	TRBV12-3/TRBV12-4	TRBJ1-4	CASSLAGNEKLFF	TGTGCCAGCAGTTTAGCGGGGAATGAAAAACTGTTTTTT
16	TRBD1	few	TRBV4-2	TRBJ2-7	CASSQANPGQGYEQYF	TGTGCCAGCAGCCAAGCCAATCCGGGACAGGGCTACGAGCAGTACTTC
15	NA	many	TRBV4-3	TRBJ1-4	CASSPLQGSNEKLFF	TGCGCCAGCAGCCCCCTCCAGGGATCTAATGAAAAACTGTTTTTT
16	NA	few	TRBV4-1	TRBJ2-7	CASSQESWAGVGEQYF	TGCGCCAGCAGCCAAGAAAGTTGGGCAGGGGTGGGTGAGCAGTACTTC
16	NA	few	TRBV7-9	TRBJ2-3	CASSTSVSAGYDTQYF	TGTGCCAGCAGCACCAGCGTGTCGGCAGGTTACGATACGCAGTATTTT
17	TRBD2	many	TRBV28	TRBJ2-1	CASSLGDIAGGGNEQFF	TGTGCCAGCAGTTTAGGAGATATAGCGGGAGGAGGAAATGAGCAGTTCTTC
15	NA	many	TRBV5-1	TRBJ1-2	CASSLDRAYDYGYTF	TGCGCCAGCAGCTTGGATCGGGCGTATGACTATGGCTACACCTTC
17	TRBD2	NA	TRBV7-2	TRBJ2-7	CAGTLGYGGSSSYEQYF	TGTGCCGGCACCCTGGGCTACGGCGGGAGTAGTTCCTACGAGCAGTACTTC
14	NA	few	TRBV12-3/TRBV12-4	TRBJ2-7	CASSPDTNSYEQYF	TGTGCCAGCAGTCCCGACACTAACTCCTACGAGCAGTACTTC
16	NA	few	TRBV4-2	TRBJ2-3	CASSQDLRSLADTQYF	TGTGCCAGCAGCCAAGACCTACGCTCCCTGGCAGATACGCAGTATTTT
16	NA	many	TRBV7-7	TRBJ2-5	CASSLASTGLVETQYF	TGTGCTAGCAGCTTAGCGTCTACAGGGTTGGTTGAGACCCAGTACTTC
14	TRBD1	NA	TRBV19	TRBJ1-5	CASSRDREIEPQHF	TGTGCCAGTAGCCGGGACAGGGAAATAGAGCCCCAGCATTTT
14	TRBD2	NA	TRBV28	TRBJ2-7	CASSRPGLASEQYF	TGTGCCAGCAGCCGCCCGGGACTAGCGAGTGAGCAGTACTTC
14	NA	NA	TRBV20-1	TRBJ2-1	CSARVPTAHNEQFF	TGCAGTGCTAGAGTACCTACTGCTCACAATGAGCAGTTCTTC
19	TRBD2	few	TRBV3-1	TRBJ2-7	CASSQAAIAGVERPYEQYF	TGTGCCAGCAGCCAAGCGGCGATAGCGGGAGTGGAAAGGCCCTACGAGCAGTACTTC
13	NA	NA	TRBV12-3/TRBV12-4	TRBJ2-2	CASSLGTARELFF	TGTGCCAGCAGTCTCGGGACCGCGAGGGAGCTGTTTTTT
14	TRBD2	NA	TRBV6-5	TRBJ2-1	CASSYGGGDNEQFF	TGTGCCAGCAGTTACGGGGGAGGGGACAATGAGCAGTTCTTC
18	NA	NA	TRBV11-2	TRBJ2-1	CASSLSPFPGTDSNEQFF	TGTGCCAGCAGCTTAAGCCCCTTTCCCGGGACGGATTCCAATGAGCAGTTCTTC
18	NA	NA	TRBV11-2	TRBJ2-3	CASSLDREAKPSTDTQYF	TGTGCCAGCAGCTTAGATAGGGAGGCCAAACCTAGCACAGATACGCAGTATTTT
11	NA	NA	TRBV29-1	TRBJ1-2	CSVEEGDGYTF	TGCAGCGTTGAAGAAGGGGATGGCTACACCTTC
16	TRBD2	few	TRBV4-2	TRBJ2-7	CASSQELSSGDYEQYF	TGTGCCAGCAGCCAAGAGTTGTCTAGCGGAGATTACGAGCAGTACTTC
15	NA	NA	TRBV5-1	TRBJ2-2	CASSLGPMDTGELFF	TGCGCCAGCAGCTTGGGACCTATGGACACCGGGGAGCTGTTTTTT
15	NA	NA	TRBV19	TRBJ2-3	CASTPYGGGADTQYF	TGTGCCAGTACCCCATATGGAGGTGGCGCAGATACGCAGTATTTT
15	TRBD2	NA	TRBV20-1	TRBJ2-3	CSRPDTSGGTDTQYF	TGCAGTCGTCCCGACACTAGCGGGGGCACAGATACGCAGTATTTT
15	TRBD1	many	TRBV5-1	TRBJ2-1	CASSRDRANYNEQFF	TGCGCCAGCAGCCGGGACAGGGCTAACTACAATGAGCAGTTCTTC
16	NA	many	TRBV4-3	TRBJ2-2	CASSQEPGVNTGELFF	TGCGCCAGCAGCCAAGAGCCAGGCGTGAACACCGGGGAGCTGTTTTTT
12	NA	NA	TRBV19	TRBJ2-3	CASSHSVDTQYF	TGTGCCAGTAGTCATTCGGTAGATACGCAGTATTTT
17	NA	NA	TRBV13	TRBJ1-5	CASSLGSGLGGNQPQHF	TGTGCCAGCAGCTTAGGTTCAGGCTTAGGCGGCAATCAGCCCCAGCATTTT
16	NA	many	TRBV9	TRBJ1-2	CASSVEGTEFNYGYTF	TGTGCCAGCAGCGTAGAGGGGACGGAGTTTAACTATGGCTACACCTTC
11	NA	few	TRBV6-2/TRBV6-3	TRBJ1-1	CASSYPPRAFF	TGTGCCAGCAGTTACCCCCCCCGAGCTTTCTTT
17	NA	few	TRBV7-9	TRBJ1-2	CASSRNSRDTLNYGYTF	TGTGCCAGCAGCCGTAACTCGAGGGACACTTTAAACTATGGCTACACCTTC
10	NA	few	TRBV29-1	TRBJ2-5	CSVVKETQYF	TGCAGCGTGGTGAAAGAGACCCAGTACTTC
17	NA	few	TRBV10-3	TRBJ2-3	CASILYWGTTSTDTQYF	TGTGCCTCCATCCTCTACTGGGGCACTACTAGCACAGATACGCAGTATTTT
14	NA	many	TRBV2	TRBJ2-1	CASSDSPASNEQFF	TGTGCCAGCAGTGATTCCCCAGCAAGCAATGAGCAGTTCTTC
15	NA	many	TRBV2	TRBJ1-5	CASSEAWDGNQPQHF	TGTGCCAGCAGTGAAGCTTGGGACGGCAATCAGCCCCAGCATTTT
11	NA	many	TRBV7-8	TRBJ2-7	CASSPEYEQYF	TGTGCCAGCAGCCCCGAATACGAGCAGTACTTC
15	NA	few	TRBV20-1	TRBJ2-7	CSARDLSGDSGEQYF	TGCAGTGCTAGAGATCTGAGTGGGGACTCAGGCGAGCAGTACTTC
15	NA	many	TRBV7-9	TRBJ2-3	CASSLIGTSTDTQYF	TGTGCCAGCAGCTTAATCGGGACAAGCACAGATACGCAGTATTTT
13	NA	NA	TRBV9	TRBJ2-2	CASSGSYTGELFF	TGTGCCAGCAGCGGCTCTTACACCGGGGAGCTGTTTTTT
14	TRBD1	few	TRBV4-3	TRBJ2-1	CASSQKGGRNEQFF	TGCGCCAGCAGCCAAAAAGGGGGCCGAAATGAGCAGTTCTTC
15	NA	NA	TRBV7-9	TRBJ1-5	CASSSGWAENQPQHF	TGTGCCAGCAGTTCCGGGTGGGCAGAGAATCAGCCCCAGCATTTT
14	NA	few	TRBV12-3/TRBV12-4	TRBJ2-1	CASSLILANNEQFF	TGTGCCAGCAGTTTAATCCTAGCGAACAATGAGCAGTTCTTC
16	TRBD2	few	TRBV4-1	TRBJ2-7	CASSQDKAGRVYEQYF	TGCGCCAGCAGCCAAGATAAGGCAGGGAGGGTCTACGAGCAGTACTTC
15	TRBD1	NA	TRBV24-1	TRBJ1-1	CATSDSAPGTGGAFF	TGTGCCACCAGTGACTCTGCCCCCGGGACAGGGGGAGCTTTCTTT
15	NA	few	TRBV20-1	TRBJ2-1	CSARDRELDYNEQFF	TGCAGTGCTAGAGATCGGGAACTAGACTACAATGAGCAGTTCTTC
13	NA	many	TRBV20-1	TRBJ2-7	CSATKGDWHEQYF	TGCAGTGCTACTAAGGGGGACTGGCATGAGCAGTACTTC
15	NA	many	TRBV4-3	TRBJ2-1	CASSQDLGTANEQFF	TGCGCCAGCAGCCAAGATCTGGGTACTGCCAATGAGCAGTTCTTC
15	TRBD2	few	TRBV6-1	TRBJ2-5	CASEGLAGAPETQYF	TGTGCCAGTGAGGGACTAGCGGGAGCCCCCGAGACCCAGTACTTC
16	NA	few	TRBV6-2/TRBV6-3	TRBJ1-1	CASSYSPAVTDSEAFF	TGTGCCAGCAGTTACTCCCCCGCTGTGACGGACTCTGAAGCTTTCTTT
16	NA	NA	TRBV11-2	TRBJ2-5	CASSLVPQGLQETQYF	TGTGCCAGCAGCTTAGTACCCCAGGGCCTTCAAGAGACCCAGTACTTC
15	NA	NA	TRBV20-1	TRBJ2-5	CSAGPLTRAEETQYF	TGCAGTGCTGGTCCCCTGACTAGGGCGGAAGAGACCCAGTACTTC
15	TRBD1	many	TRBV12-3/TRBV12-4	TRBJ2-5	CASSHTDRGEETQYF	TGTGCCAGCAGCCATACGGACAGGGGCGAAGAGACCCAGTACTTC